The 27 T cell receptor beta chains below come from one sample, sequenced in a study of cytomegalovirus exposure and HLA in healthy donors. With 60 Vbeta and 13 Jbeta primers, the PCR was carried out. The assay was immunoSEQ multiplex PCR, and TCRdb's table has in-frame clones only and misses some. The repertoire holds more than 85,000 clones, with less than 9.5% as singletons. Material for sequencing was PBMCs. These receptors were obtained from a man between 45 and 60 years old in good health and CMV-seropositive.

The V gene is TRBV5-4, the J gene TRBJ2-7; 11 bases match TRBD2. J gave up 2 bases and V 4 bases, and 8 bases lay outside the gene matches. The CDR3 spans 16 residues. Germline V gives CDR1 SGHNT, CDR2 YYREEE (reference sequence). CDR3 sequence: CASSPAGTSGTYEQYF. DNA of the CDR3: TGTGCCAGCAGCCCGGCAGGGACTAGCGGTACCTACGAGCAGTACTTC.

This clone was counted between two and nine times. The chain uses TRBV30 and TRBJ1-6, with unresolved D. Between the trimmed V and J ends, which lost 0 bases and 0 bases, there was a span of 15 bases. This CDR3 region has 18 residues. CDR1 and CDR2 (germline): GTSNPN, SVGIG (reference sequence). Here the CDR3 reads CAWSVLGDRYSYNSPLHF. CDR3 coding DNA: TGTGCCTGGAGTGTACTGGGAGACCGATACTCCTATAATTCACCCCTCCACTTT.

This clone came up a few times. The chain's CDR3 is CASSLGAWGDYGYTF. The CDR3 DNA reads as TGTGCCAGCAGTTTAGGCGCCTGGGGGGACTATGGCTACACCTTC. The chain joins TRBV28 to TRBJ1-2, with a weak D call TRBD1 (5 bases). V was cut by 2 bases and J by 3 bases, with 13 bases left in between. The CDR3 has 15 amino acids. Germline CDR1 reads MDHEN; CDR2 reads SYDVKM.

The chain links TRBV4-3 to TRBJ1-2; D is ambiguous. Germline V gene data show CDR1 as LGHNA and CDR2 as YSLEER. V gave up 2 bases and J gave up 0 bases, with 10 bases separating them. The CDR3 spans 15 residues. The CDR3 spells CASSQKLATNYGYTF. The CDR3, as DNA: TGCGCCAGCAGCCAAAAGTTAGCAACTAACTATGGCTACACCTTC.

The V call is TRBV28, the J call TRBJ2-1, with 13 bases lining up with TRBD2. The CDR3 has 16 amino acids. CDR1 and CDR2 from the germline V gene are MDHEN and SYDVKM. V lost 7 bases to trimming and J lost 5 bases; unmatched junction nucleotides: 8. The CDR3 sequence: CASKFPGLAGNNEQFF. CDR3 nucleotide sequence: TGTGCCAGCAAGTTTCCGGGACTAGCGGGAAACAATGAGCAGTTCTTC.

This rearrangement joins TRBV27 to TRBJ2-7, with D perhaps TRBD2 (6 bases). V lost 1 base and J lost 4, with 14 bases in between. The CDR3 loop spans 15 amino acids. Germline V gives CDR1 MNHEY, CDR2 SMNVEV (reference sequence). In DNA form, the CDR3 reads TGTGCCAGCAGTTTATTAGCCGGGAGACAGTACGAGCAGTACTTC. Translated: CASSLLAGRQYEQYF.

V and J are TRBV5-1 and TRBJ2-5; 7 bases are a match to TRBD2. The germline V gene has CDR1 SGHRS and CDR2 YFSETQ. With 0 bases clipped from V and 3 bases from J, the junction kept 5 bases outside the gene matches. The CDR3 extends over 15 amino acids. Written as DNA, the CDR3 is TGCGCCAGCAGCTTGGGATCTAGCGGCAAAGAGACCCAGTACTTC. Its protein product is CASSLGSSGKETQYF.

In its sample, this clone was seen a few times. The chain employs TRBV9 and TRBJ2-5, with D possibly TRBD2 on 5 matching bases. CDR1 SGDLS and CDR2 YYNGEE come from the germline V gene. V lost 0 bases, J lost 4 bases, and 7 bases lay in between. This CDR3 is built from 13 residues. The CDR3 region is CASSVVEGETQYF. The CDR3 DNA sequence: TGTGCCAGCAGCGTAGTAGAGGGAGAGACCCAGTACTTC.

This clone was observed a handful of times. V gene TRBV28 combines with J gene TRBJ1-2; TRBD1 matches 7 bases. Germline V gene lookup returns CDR1 MDHEN and CDR2 SYDVKM. Losses at the gene ends were 0 bases for V and 2 bases for J; bases not matched to a gene: 0. The CDR3 has 14 amino acids. CDR3 sequence reads: CASSLWGQNYGYTF. Written as DNA, the CDR3 is TGTGCCAGCAGTTTATGGGGACAGAACTATGGCTACACCTTC.

The V call is TRBV6-1, the J call TRBJ2-7; D not certain. Germline CDR1 reads MNHNS; CDR2 reads SASEGT. The CDR3 loop spans 14 amino acids. The V gene lost 3 bases and the J gene lost 5 bases, with 14 bases spanning the gap. This chain's CDR3 is CASSEALNSDEQYF. For the CDR3, the DNA is TGTGCCAGCAGTGAGGCCCTAAACAGTGACGAGCAGTACTTC.

The chain carries TRBV9 and TRBJ2-3; 10 bases are a match to TRBD2. This CDR3 has 20 residues. The V gene end was trimmed by 0 bases and the J gene end by 3 bases; junction bases not matched to a gene: 16. Per the germline V gene, CDR1 is SGDLS and CDR2 is YYNGEE. CDR3 bases: TGTGCCAGCAGCGTAGGGGACAGAATTACCGGGACTAGCGTAACAGATACGCAGTATTTT. It encodes CASSVGDRITGTSVTDTQYF.

This clone appeared a few times. This rearrangement joins TRBV7-2 to TRBJ2-3; weak D call: TRBD2 (7 bases). The CDR3 is 14 residues long. CDR1 SGHTA and CDR2 FQGNSA come from the germline V gene. The ends were cut back, 3 bases at V and 4 bases at J, with 11 bases in the middle. Here the CDR3 reads CASSFAGAPDTQYF. In DNA form, the CDR3 reads TGTGCCAGCAGCTTTGCGGGGGCGCCAGATACGCAGTATTTT.

This clone was counted ten times or more. The chain recombines TRBV10-3 with TRBJ2-5; a possible D gene is TRBD2 (6 bases). The CDR3 has 13 residues. V dropped 6 bases and J dropped 3 bases, with 11 bases sitting between them. Germline V gives CDR1 ENHRY, CDR2 SYGVKD. The CDR3 coding sequence is TGTGCCATCAGGGGGGGAGTGGAAGAGACCCAGTACTTC. Translating it yields CAIRGGVEETQYF.

V gene TRBV13 combines with J gene TRBJ2-5, with 8 bases lining up with TRBD2. The J segment lost 3 bases and the V segment lost 4 bases, leaving 7 bases of the junction unmatched. Germline V CDR1 and CDR2: PRHDT, FYEKMQ (reference sequence). This CDR3 is 15 amino acids long. Written as DNA, the CDR3 is TGTGCCAGCAGCTCAGCCGGGGGGGCCAAAGAGACCCAGTACTTC. Amino acids: CASSSAGGAKETQYF.

This clone was seen a handful of times. The chain is built from TRBV5-1 and TRBJ2-2, with TRBD1 matching 9 bases. Germline V CDR1 and CDR2: SGHRS, YFSETQ. The CDR3 loop spans 16 amino acids. J was trimmed by 0 bases and V by 3 bases; bases with no gene match: 3. In DNA form, the CDR3 reads TGCGCCAGCAGCTCGACAGGGGGAGCGAACACCGGGGAGCTGTTTTTT. Translating gives CASSSTGGANTGELFF. Full variable domain (missing parts from reference TRBV5-1 and TRBJ2-2): KAGVTQTPRYLIKTRGQQVTLSCSPISGHRSVSWYQQTPGQGLQFLFEYFSETQRNKGNFPGRFSGRQFSNSRSEMNVSTLELGDSALYLCASSSTGGANTGELFFGEGSRLTVL.

This clone is deemed medium-sized. The sample has other DNA sequences that encode this CDR3 too. This chain links TRBV25-1 with TRBJ1-6, with D tentatively TRBD1 (6 bases). Trimming shortened V by 4 bases and J by 11 bases, and 21 bases separated the two germline ends. Germline CDR1 MGHDK, CDR2 SYGVNS. The CDR3 covers 16 residues. The CDR3 here is CASSGGQFQFYPPLHF. The CDR3 coding sequence is TGTGCCAGCAGTGGTGGACAGTTCCAATTCTATCCACCCCTCCACTTT.

The J gene is TRBJ2-1, the V gene TRBV9; 7 bases are shared with TRBD1. Germline V lookup: CDR1 SGDLS, CDR2 YYNGEE. V lost 2 bases and J lost 1; bases outside the gene matches: 3. The CDR3 length is 15 residues. DNA of the CDR3: TGTGCCAGCAGCGTTTTGACAGGGTCCTACAATGAGCAGTTCTTC. Translation gives CASSVLTGSYNEQFF.

This clone showed up just a few times. The V call is TRBV28, the J call TRBJ2-2, with TRBD2 matching over 13 bases. Trimming removed 5 bases from V and 5 bases from J; junction bases left unmatched: 5. Germline V CDR1 and CDR2: MDHEN, SYDVKM. This CDR3 is 16 amino acids long. This CDR3 reads CASSGLAGVGTGELFF. DNA of the CDR3: TGTGCCAGCAGTGGACTAGCGGGAGTTGGTACCGGGGAGCTGTTTTTT.

This clone was recorded a few times. The J gene is TRBJ2-1, the V gene TRBV29-1; tentative D call: TRBD1 (5 bases). This CDR3 has 12 residues. Germline CDR1 reads SQVTM; CDR2 reads ANQGSEA. V was pared by 2 bases and J by 6 bases, with 8 bases between. CDR3 loop: CSVERGTNEQFF. The CDR3, as DNA: TGCAGCGTTGAAAGGGGAACCAATGAGCAGTTCTTC.

This clone was found many times. The chain has TRBV4-1 and TRBJ2-6, with a tentative D call TRBD2 (5 bases). Trimming took off 3 bases at V and 3 bases at J, with 9 bases between the two ends. The CDR3 has 15 amino acids. Per germline, CDR1 MGHRA and CDR2 YSYEKL. The CDR3 bases are TGCGCCAGCAGCCACGGGGATGGTGGGGCCAACGTCCTGACTTTC. The encoded protein is CASSHGDGGANVLTF.

In its sample, this clone was seen a few times. The chain recombines TRBV2 with TRBJ1-5; D may be TRBD1 (6 bases). Between the trimmed V and J ends, which lost 6 bases and 1 base, there was a span of 16 bases. In germline, CDR1 is SNHLY, CDR2 FYNNEI. The CDR3 extends over 16 amino acids. CDR3 in DNA: TGTGCCAGCAGCGATGTAGGGGGTGAGAGCAATCAGCCCCAGCATTTT. Translating gives CASSDVGGESNQPQHF.

In its sample, this clone was seen a few times. This chain connects TRBV11-3 to TRBJ2-3, with TRBD2 identical over 8 bases. The J segment lost 2 bases and the V segment lost 2 bases, leaving 3 bases of the junction unmatched. Germline loops: CDR1 SGHNT, CDR2 YENEEA. The CDR3 loop spans 15 amino acids. The CDR3 DNA follows: TGTGCCAGCAGCTTATATAGCGGGATCACAGATACGCAGTATTTT. This gives the protein CASSLYSGITDTQYF.

V and J are TRBV28 and TRBJ2-4, with 9 nucleotides matching TRBD1. The CDR3 length is 16 residues. V shed 6 bases, J shed 2 bases, and the junction held 8 bases outside the gene matches. CDR1 and CDR2 from the germline V gene are MDHEN and SYDVKM. DNA for the CDR3: TGTGCCAGCAGACCCGGGACAGGGCTGACCAAAAACATTCAGTACTTC. This gives the protein CASRPGTGLTKNIQYF.

This clone has just a few counts. A read error may account for a junction end that differs from germline. The rearrangement joins TRBV9 to TRBJ1-6, with D possibly matching TRBD1 (5 bases). The CDR3 runs to 14 residues. The germline V gene has CDR1 SGDLS and CDR2 YYNGEE. The CDR3 here is CASRGGVANSPLPF. As DNA, the CDR3 is TGTGCCAGCAGGGGAGGGGTGGCTAATTCACCCCTCCCCTTT.

This clone was counted only a few times. The V gene is TRBV18, the J gene TRBJ1-2; tentative D call: TRBD1 (6 bases). V was trimmed by 0 bases and J by 4 bases, leaving 12 bases between them. This CDR3 comprises 15 residues. The germline V gene encodes CDR1 KGHSH and CDR2 LQKENI. CDR3 residues: CASSPPSQGTYGYTF. CDR3 sequence (DNA): TGTGCCAGCTCACCACCGTCCCAGGGGACCTATGGCTACACCTTC.

This clone was counted a few times. V usage is TRBV27 and J usage is TRBJ1-2; no clear D gene. Trimming left V 3 bases short and J 0 bases short, with 8 bases between. The CDR3 has 14 amino acids. The germline V gene has CDR1 MNHEY and CDR2 SMNVEV (reference sequence). DNA of the CDR3: TGTGCCAGCAGTTTTCTCGGTACTAACTATGGCTACACCTTC. Encoded protein: CASSFLGTNYGYTF.

This clone came up a few times. The chain links TRBV11-2 to TRBJ2-5; D is unresolved. V was cut by 1 base and J by 0 bases, with 21 bases left in between. CDR1 and CDR2 from the germline V gene are SGHAT and FQNNGV. The CDR3 spans 19 residues. CDR3 sequence (DNA): TGTGCCAGCAGCTTAGCCGTAAGTCCGGAGCGACTCTACCAAGAGACCCAGTACTTC. Translating it yields CASSLAVSPERLYQETQYF. The full variable domain, with the rest looked up from reference TRBV11-2 and TRBJ2-5, is EAGVAQSPRYKIIEKRQSVAFWCNPISGHATLYWYQQILGQGPKLLIQFQNNGVVDDSQLPKDRFSAERLKGVDSTLKIQPAKLEDSAVYLCASSLAVSPERLYQETQYFGPGTRLLVL.